Below are 2 T cell receptor beta chains sequenced from a single sample in a study of T cells in Graves' hyperthyroidism and ophthalmopathy. Authors of the study amplified TCR beta CDR3 regions from RNA transcripts. First-round RT-PCR with HTBI primers amplified the TCR CDR3 region. Each CDR3 protein gets one entry after TCRdb re-called the multiplex PCR reads with MiXCR. Among 200,000 to 250,000 distinct CDR3 sequences, over 15% were seen once, and the ten largest hold around 52%. The sequencing sample was made of blood. These receptor sequences come from a man in his fifties or sixties with Graves' hyperthyroidism.

This clonotype was seen a handful of times. The genes are TRBV4-3 and TRBJ2-1; no reliable D call. This CDR3 contains 13 residues. The germline V gene encodes CDR1 LGHNA and CDR2 YSLEER. V lost 0 bases to trimming and J lost 4 bases, with 4 bases between them. CDR3 sequence (DNA): TGCGCCAGCAGCCAAGATGGGTACAATGAGCAGTTCTTC. Translation gives CASSQDGYNEQFF.

This clonotype was seen many times. V is TRBV29-1 and J is TRBJ2-6; D gene ambiguous. V lost 5 bases, J lost 5 bases, and 13 bases lay in between. In germline, CDR1 is SQVTM, CDR2 ANQGSEA. The CDR3 has 14 amino acids. The CDR3 protein is CSVTTPGRANVLTF. Written as DNA, the CDR3 is TGCAGCGTTACTACCCCGGGTCGGGCCAACGTCCTGACTTTC.